The entry below describes one T cell receptor (beta chain). Its antigen remains undetermined. No base quality values were provided; no much bigger clone lies one nucleotide off. The cohort comprised fewer than 750 healthy bone marrow donors. At the time of sampling, all cohort members were nominally healthy, though unrecorded immune exposures were likely present. The donor was CMV seropositive and was included in the group of 250 to 300 seropositive cohort members. A peripheral blood sample was provided by each donor, and peripheral blood mononuclear cells were used for TCR beta sequencing. Genomic DNA extraction from the blood cell samples was performed with the Qiagen DNeasy Blood Extraction Kit. The library was prepared using the immunoSEQ multiplex PCR assay. A mixture of 60 forward primers for TCR Vbeta segments and 13 reverse primers for TCR Jbeta segments was used in the multiplex PCR. The CDR3 region of rearranged TCR beta genes was amplified from genomic DNA with a multiplex PCR assay. The amplified TCR beta libraries were sequenced on the Illumina HiSeq System as 87-base-pair reads. The source study handled its data this way. A later analysis tallied roughly 76 million unique TCR beta chains across the 666 repertoires, and about 10 million of those chains were shared by two or more donors. To remove PCR and sequencing errors, raw reads were error-corrected and collapsed into unique sequences using a nearest-neighbor algorithm that merged closely related sequences. CDR3 sequences were aligned to IMGT reference sequences to assign V, D and J gene segments. For a sequence to be retained, a match of at least six nucleotides was required to both a V gene segment and a J gene segment. Rearrangements were classified as productive when the CDR3 lacked stop codons and remained in frame with V and J, and all other rearrangements were classified as non-productive. CDR3 was defined according to IMGT convention as the region running from the second conserved V-encoded cysteine to the conserved J-encoded phenylalanine. The earlier analysis of 550 to 650 of the donors excluded any sequence lacking an unambiguous match to a single V gene segment. An earlier analysis of a few hundred of the donors called V segments functional above 56.7% productive rearrangements and segregating when the between-donor standard deviation exceeded 5%. To diagnose cytomegalovirus status from the catalog of TCR beta chain sequences, a statistical classification framework was built. In a later analysis, V and J genes were assigned by comparing TCR nucleotide sequences against IMGT/GENE-DB human TR gene sequences. In a later analysis, CDR3 sequences and most-parsimonious VDJ recombination scenarios were assigned using the TCRdist pipeline. In a later analysis, every TCR beta chain was defined by the combination of its CDR3 amino acid sequence and its V-gene family, and reads without a unique V-gene family were dropped. In a later analysis, approximately 590 highly shared, low-generation-probability nucleotide sequences were removed to address suspected cross-contamination and a sequencing artifact. In a later analysis, a clonal expansion index was calculated for each public chain from normalized within-repertoire ranks of inferred template counts. In a later analysis, generation probabilities were computed with a VDJ recombination model fitted to out-of-frame rearrangements, and the resulting probabilities were checked against IGoR. In a later analysis, TCR-TCR, TCR-HLA and TCR-CMV co-occurrence was scored with hypergeometric tests, and a repertoire-size bias correction was applied to TCR pairs. A later analysis estimated false discovery rates by permuting HLA or CMV assignments 20 times. In a later analysis, co-occurring TCRs were grouped with DBSCAN, and TCRdist sequence similarity was added when clustering was performed within HLA-allele-positive subsets. Co-occurrence clustering excluded repertoires with fewer than 30,000 or more than 120,000 public chains, plus five with anomalous nucleotide sharing. TCRdb carries this immuneACCESS record with in-frame sequences only. Its versions omit some clonotypes, under half of them owing to an unresolved V gene in the studies checked, with the rest unexplained. V, J and clone size are taken as reported in that table, and D and trimming were inferred from the DNA itself. Present in this sample are about 120,000 clones, approximately 80% of which were seen just once. Clones ranked in the top ten supply about 6% of the sample.

These data belong to a study of cytomegalovirus exposure and HLA in healthy donors (dated by TCRdb to 2016 to 2017). In terms of the full investigation: An earlier analysis of more than 550 of the donors reported 276 Gb of sequence data and around 100 million unique TCR beta sequences obtained from around 170 million T cells. Approximately 300 gigabases of sequencing data and roughly 81 million unique TCR sequences made up an early release that covered some 640 HLA-typed donors. Of the 300 to 500 genotyped donors, over 80% were placed in the genetic ancestry cluster associated with self-reported Caucasian donors. The study aimed to test whether signatures of past pathogen exposure could be identified by cataloging public T cell receptors. The study profiled the T cell repertoires of fewer than 850 subjects by immunosequencing and related them to cytomegalovirus serostatus. Besides the first cohort of hundreds of subjects, a separate validation cohort made up of roughly 120 different subjects was used. To predict cytomegalovirus infection status, the study combined high-throughput TCR immunosequencing, statistical association of individual TCRs with disease status, and machine learning. To study patterns of TCR occurrence, a later analysis re-analyzed previously published TCR beta repertoires from around 660 donors and added high-resolution HLA genotyping. Rather than using new phenotypic data, the later analysis identified candidate immune exposures from TCR beta sequences and from how often those sequences occurred across donors. To decide whether each TCR beta V gene segment behaved as functional or pseudogenic, an earlier analysis of approximately 600 of the donors relied on high-throughput TCR beta sequencing. Donor age, sex, ethnicity and CMV serostatus were collected together with the repertoire data. A later genetic analysis took genome-wide SNP genotypes for about three fifths of the roughly 700 donors and used that subset as a discovery cohort. Every repertoire in the discovery cohort had been generated on one and the same sequencing platform. HLA typing covered class I and class II loci at four-digit resolution. The number of donors typed differed by locus, with roughly 620-630 for A, B, C, DRB1 and DQB1, approximately 500 for DQA1, 600 to 610 for DPA1, and roughly 450 for DPB1. Four or five DR-DQ haplotypes were handled as single units for association and clustering because linkage in the cohort was strong. Among around 400 genotyped donors of the cohort, an average of approximately 240,000 unique TCR beta nucleotide sequences were sequenced per donor, 15% to 20% of them non-productive. On the study overall, not on this receptor specifically: V-gene and J-gene trimming of TCR beta chains was associated with a missense DCLRE1C variant in a later genetic analysis, and the association was replicated in an independent cohort. A few of the identified cytomegalovirus-associated TCR beta chains were confirmed in vitro to be specific for cytomegalovirus antigens. Several of the top co-occurrence clusters appeared to be linked to parvovirus B19, influenza, CMV and Epstein-Barr virus, according to a later analysis. Correlated functional status among segregating V segments might be attributable to linkage disequilibrium, but an unknown experimental factor could not be ruled out. In a later analysis, HLA-associated TCR beta chains showed more clonal expansion and lower generation probabilities than non-associated chains that were equally common. A cluster of highly shared sequence variants was judged likely to represent a technical artifact of the sequencing pipeline. Because HLA typing was unavailable for some donors at each locus, only the typed subset was used in association tests. Immune exposure information for the cohort was limited to CMV serostatus. The study gave a list of 150 to 200 TCR beta chains associated with cytomegalovirus. Assigning TCR associations to individual alleles was difficult when HLA alleles, especially DR and DQ, strongly co-occurred. Most TCR sequences were seen in very few donors, while some public TCRs were found in many individuals. In a later analysis, most CMV-associated TCR beta chains were found to appear HLA-restricted, with HLA associations seemingly driven largely by CMV exposure. A further reported finding was that TCR beta sequences accurately predicted the HLA-A and HLA-B alleles for most subjects in the first cohort. According to the authors, the approach could potentially be generalized to other disease states and immunological phenotypes. At a false discovery rate of 0.05, a later analysis linked 15,000 to 20,000 TCR beta sequences to specific HLA alleles. Compared with the approximately 720-donor mean, donors in an Asian-associated ancestry cluster had fewer N-insertions in productive TCRs, according to a later genetic analysis. The cohort was sequenced for TCR beta chains only, and without alpha or paired-chain data the features that could be detected were limited. Sequencing depth was assumed to be roughly uniform across donors in the presence/absence analyses, though that assumption may not hold. In an earlier analysis of about 600 of the donors, most TCR beta V segments appeared in productive rearrangements about 87% or about 30% of the time, broadly matching IMGT annotations. The classifier was reported to diagnose cytomegalovirus status with high specificity and sensitivity in both the original cohort and the validation cohort. Approximately 18 rarely observed V segments, including chromosome 9 orphons, were excluded from the earlier analysis of approximately 600 of the donors because counts were too low. In a later analysis, the rate of TCR association differed among HLA loci, with DRB1 alleles having the most associated TCRs and HLA-C alleles having the fewest.

Specimen: PBMCs. This TCR derives from a man in his late teens or twenties in good health and CMV-seropositive.

The DNA reads TGTGCCAGCAATAAGGGAAGGGACTTGAATGAGCAGTTCTTC. Translated, this is CASNKGRDLNEQFF. The chain is made from TRBV28 and TRBJ2-1; D gene: possibly TRBD2, on 6 matching bases. The CDR3 starts with the cysteine, ends with the phenylalanine, and has 14 residues. Only the CDR3 region is kept as DNA, spanning 42 bases read in frame from base 1. The V end loses 7 bases and the J end loses 7 bases, and a stretch of 17 bases separates them. Via the germline V gene, CDR1 is MDHEN and CDR2 SYDVKM.